These T cell receptor beta chains were read from a single sample in a study of Graves' ophthalmopathy and Graves' hyperthyroidism. MiXCR, applied by TCRdb to the multiplex PCR reads, yields one record per CDR3 protein. Here the sample spans 200,000 to 250,000 distinct CDR3 sequences, less than 30% being singletons. Material: peripheral blood. The origin of the receptors is a man aged 45-65 years with Graves' ophthalmopathy. Both conserved end residues are part of each CDR3. A D gene is named only where the DNA matches it firmly. Clone size appears in some rows only: once, few, many, or a class for an expanded clone.

>TRBV29-1|many|.|TRBJ1-2
TGCAGCGTCCCGGTCGGGGGGACCCACACTAACTATGGCTACACCTTC
CSVPVGGTHTNYGYTF
>TRBV12-3/TRBV12-4|.|TRBD1|TRBJ2-7
TGTGCCAGCAGGGCGTTTGGGACAGGGTTCTACGAGCAGTACTTC
CASRAFGTGFYEQYF
>TRBV6-2/TRBV6-3|.|.|TRBJ1-3
TGTGCCAGCAGTTCCGGACAGATCCGGGGAAACACCATATATTTT
CASSSGQIRGNTIYF
>TRBV6-1|.|.|TRBJ1-2
TGTGCCAGCACCATTTCGGGGGTCTATGGCTACACCTTC
CASTISGVYGYTF
>TRBV19|.|.|TRBJ2-7
TGTGCCAGCTCTGGGCAGAATTCCTACGAGCAGTACTTC
CASSGQNSYEQYF
>TRBV11-1|.|.|TRBJ1-1
TGTGCCAGCAGCTTACTCGGGGAGGGTGCTGAAGCTTTCTTT
CASSLLGEGAEAFF
>TRBV25-1|.|TRBD2|TRBJ2-7
TGTGCCAGCAGTGAATCAGGGACTAGCGGGAGGGCCTCAAACTCCTACGAGCAGTACTTC
CASSESGTSGRASNSYEQYF
>TRBV5-6|many|.|TRBJ2-5
TGTGCCAGCAGCTTGTTTTCAGGGTGGGAGACCCAGTACTTC
CASSLFSGWETQYF
>TRBV29-1|many|.|TRBJ1-3
TGCAGCGTTGTTCGAGGCTCTGGAAACACCATATATTTT
CSVVRGSGNTIYF
>TRBV5-1|many|TRBD2|TRBJ2-2
TGCGCCAGCAGCATTGGGACTAGCCCCAACACCGGGGAGCTGTTTTTT
CASSIGTSPNTGELFF
>TRBV29-1|many|.|TRBJ2-2
TGCAGCGTTGAAAAGGATGCCGGGGAGCTGTTTTTT
CSVEKDAGELFF
>TRBV6-2/TRBV6-3|.|TRBD1|TRBJ1-1
TGTGCCAGCAGTACAGGGGGCGCAGGGGACACTGAAGCTTTCTTT
CASSTGGAGDTEAFF
>TRBV12-3/TRBV12-4|.|.|TRBJ1-5
TGTGCCAGCAGTTTAGGGCGGGGGCTAGGGCAGCCCCAGCATTTT
CASSLGRGLGQPQHF
>TRBV28|.|TRBD2|TRBJ2-5
TGTGCCAGCACCCAACGGGGGGTGGGTCGGGAGACCCAGTACTTC
CASTQRGVGRETQYF
>TRBV7-2|many|.|TRBJ1-3
TGTGCCAGCAGCCCTTGGCAGATGAGAGGAAACACCATATATTTT
CASSPWQMRGNTIYF
>TRBV14|many|TRBD1|TRBJ1-2
TGTGCCAGCAGCCAGGGACAGGGGAGGGATGGCTACACCTTC
CASSQGQGRDGYTF
>TRBV28|.|TRBD1|TRBJ1-2
TGTGCCAGCAGTCCAGTGACAGGGATAAGCGAGTATGGCTACACCTTC
CASSPVTGISEYGYTF
>TRBV11-3|many|.|TRBJ1-2
TGTGCCAGCAGCTGGGGCCCAAACGAACGCCCCCCGCATGGCTACACCTTC
CASSWGPNERPPHGYTF
>TRBV6-2/TRBV6-3|many|TRBD2|TRBJ2-7
TGTGCCAGCAGTCCGGGACTAGCGGGAGGGCCTATGGCGGACGAGCAGTACTTC
CASSPGLAGGPMADEQYF
>TRBV6-1|many|TRBD1|TRBJ1-5
TGTGCCAGCCACCCACGGACAGGCCATCAGCCCCAGCATTTT
CASHPRTGHQPQHF
>TRBV6-5|few|.|TRBJ1-1
TGTGCCAGCAGTTACCCATTTGGCTCGAACACTGAAGCTTTCTTT
CASSYPFGSNTEAFF
>TRBV28|many|.|TRBJ2-5
TGTGCCAGCCAGCAGGGTGGGGTAGTAGAGACCCAGTACTTC
CASQQGGVVETQYF
>TRBV12-3/TRBV12-4|.|.|TRBJ2-7
TGTGCCAGCGCGCCGGGTTCCTACGAGCAGTACTTC
CASAPGSYEQYF
>TRBV2|many|TRBD2|TRBJ2-5
TGTGCCAGCAGTCCCAGGACTAGCGGACAAGAGACCCAGTACTTC
CASSPRTSGQETQYF
>TRBV4-1|.|TRBD1|TRBJ2-7
TGCGCCAGCAGCCAAGCCGGGACAGGAACCTACGAGCAGTACTTC
CASSQAGTGTYEQYF
>TRBV27|.|.|TRBJ1-6
TGTGCCAGCAGTTTAGCGGGGATCGGTATTAATTCACCCCTCCACTTT
CASSLAGIGINSPLHF
>TRBV6-1|.|TRBD1|TRBJ2-7
TGTGCCAGCAGGCCCGGACAGGATGGGGCTTACGAGCAGTACTTC
CASRPGQDGAYEQYF
>TRBV15|.|TRBD1|TRBJ1-5
TGTGCCACCAGCAGAGCTGGGACAGCACTCAATCAGCCCCAGCATTTT
CATSRAGTALNQPQHF
>TRBV12-3/TRBV12-4|.|TRBD2|TRBJ2-7
TGTGCCAGCAGTCAAGCCGGAGGTAGCGGGTACGAGCAGTACTTC
CASSQAGGSGYEQYF
>TRBV12-3/TRBV12-4|.|TRBD1|TRBJ1-1
TGTGCCAGCAGACCTAACAGGGGCCGACTGGGGAACACTGAAGCTTTCTTT
CASRPNRGRLGNTEAFF
>TRBV6-1|.|.|TRBJ1-2
TGTGCCAGCAGTCGGCGCGACCCAGGGGTGGACTATGGCTACACCTTC
CASSRRDPGVDYGYTF
>TRBV4-2|many|TRBD1|TRBJ2-7
TGTGCCAGCAGCCAAGAGGTAGTGGGGAGGACAGGGGTAGGGTCCTACGAGCAGTACTTC
CASSQEVVGRTGVGSYEQYF
>TRBV7-3|once|.|TRBJ2-7
TGTGCCAGCAGCCGAGATGGGGGTGACGAGCAGTACTTC
CASSRDGGDEQYF
>TRBV9|.|.|TRBJ1-1
TGTGCCAGCAGCGTAGGGTGGGGGGCGCGGGACACTGAAGCTTTCTTT
CASSVGWGARDTEAFF
>TRBV5-1|many|TRBD2|TRBJ2-7
TGCGCCAGCAGCTTGGTCGTAGCGGGGGATTGGCCCTACGAGCAGTACTTC
CASSLVVAGDWPYEQYF
>TRBV6-1|many|.|TRBJ1-3
TGTGCCGGCAGTAGAGGGGAGACCATATATTTT
CAGSRGETIYF
>TRBV10-1|.|.|TRBJ1-6
TGCGCCAGCAGTGGACAACATAATTCACCCCTCCACTTT
CASSGQHNSPLHF
>TRBV19|many|.|TRBJ1-5
TGTGCCAGTAGTATAGATATACAGGGAAGACAGCCCCAGCATTTT
CASSIDIQGRQPQHF
>TRBV28|many|TRBD1|TRBJ2-7
TGTGCCAGCAGTTCGGACAGGGTGCTCTCCTACGAGCAGTACTTC
CASSSDRVLSYEQYF
>TRBV12-5|many|.|TRBJ2-7
TGTGCTAGTGGTTCCCGGGGCCAGGGTGATTATCTTTCCTACGAGCAGTACTTC
CASGSRGQGDYLSYEQYF
>TRBV20-1|many|TRBD1|TRBJ2-7
TGCAGTGCTAGCAGGGGGAATGGCGAGCAGTACTTC
CSASRGNGEQYF
>TRBV20-1|many|.|TRBJ2-7
TGCAGTGCCCCTACAGAGGCACCTTGGGGTGAGCAGTACTTC
CSAPTEAPWGEQYF
>TRBV2|many|TRBD1|TRBJ1-1
TGTGCCAGCAACACAGGGGGCGAAGCTTTCTTT
CASNTGGEAFF
>TRBV12-3/TRBV12-4|many|.|TRBJ2-7
TGTGCCAGCAGTCCCCGTGAGTCGGGCGAGCAGTACTTC
CASSPRESGEQYF
>TRBV7-9|.|.|TRBJ2-7
TGTGCCAGCAGCCAGGTACCAGAATACGAGCAGTACTTC
CASSQVPEYEQYF
>TRBV15|.|.|TRBJ1-5
TGTGCCACCAGCAGAGTCGGGGCCCCCAATCAGCCCCAGCATTTT
CATSRVGAPNQPQHF
>TRBV20-1|many|TRBD1|TRBJ2-7
TGCAGTGCTAGGACAAGGACAGGGGCCCGGGTCGAGCAGTACTTC
CSARTRTGARVEQYF
>TRBV6-5|many|.|TRBJ2-7
TGTGCCAGCAGTTACTCGGGGGAGAGCGAGCAGTACTTC
CASSYSGESEQYF
>TRBV7-8|.|TRBD1|TRBJ1-1
TGTGCCAGCTGGGGACAGACCCCTGGGGACACTGAAGCTTTCTTT
CASWGQTPGDTEAFF